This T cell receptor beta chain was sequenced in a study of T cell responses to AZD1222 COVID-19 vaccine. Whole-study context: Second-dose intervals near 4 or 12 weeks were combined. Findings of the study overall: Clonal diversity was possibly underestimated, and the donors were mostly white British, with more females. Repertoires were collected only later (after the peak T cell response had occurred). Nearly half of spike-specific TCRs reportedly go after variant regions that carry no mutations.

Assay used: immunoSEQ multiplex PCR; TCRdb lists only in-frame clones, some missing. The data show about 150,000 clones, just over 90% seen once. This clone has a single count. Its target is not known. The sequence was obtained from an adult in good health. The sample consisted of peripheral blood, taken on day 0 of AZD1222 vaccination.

The CDR3 DNA sequence: TGTGCCAGCACACCGCCGACAGGTCAGCCCCAGCATTTT. Translating it yields CASTPPTGQPQHF. The genes are TRBV25-1 and TRBJ1-5, with D perhaps TRBD1 (6 bases). Trimming took off 7 bases at V and 6 bases at J, with 13 bases between the two ends. The V gene's germline CDR1 is MGHDK and CDR2 SYGVNS. This CDR3 region has 13 residues.